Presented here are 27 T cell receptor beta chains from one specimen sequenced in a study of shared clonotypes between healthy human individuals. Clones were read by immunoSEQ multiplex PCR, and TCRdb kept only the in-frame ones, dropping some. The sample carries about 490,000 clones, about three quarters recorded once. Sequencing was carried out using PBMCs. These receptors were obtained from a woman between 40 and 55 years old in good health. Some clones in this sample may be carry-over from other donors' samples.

CDR3 sequence: CSVGQTDSGNTIYF. The CDR3 DNA follows: TGCAGCGTGGGACAGACAGACTCTGGAAACACCATATATTTT. The chain links TRBV29-1 to TRBJ1-3; TRBD1 matches 7 bases. V shed 6 bases, J shed 0 bases, and the junction held 5 bases outside the gene matches. The CDR3 has 14 residues. The germline CDR1 and CDR2 sequences are SQVTM and ANQGSEA.

For the CDR3, the DNA is TGTGCCAGCACGGGGGGAGAAGGCAAAAACATTCAGTACTTC. Its protein is CASTGGEGKNIQYF. The J gene is TRBJ2-4, the V gene TRBV2; 7 bases line up with TRBD2. CDR3 length: 14 amino acids. Germline V CDR1 and CDR2: SNHLY, FYNNEI. V lost 7 bases and J lost 3; bases outside the gene matches: 6.

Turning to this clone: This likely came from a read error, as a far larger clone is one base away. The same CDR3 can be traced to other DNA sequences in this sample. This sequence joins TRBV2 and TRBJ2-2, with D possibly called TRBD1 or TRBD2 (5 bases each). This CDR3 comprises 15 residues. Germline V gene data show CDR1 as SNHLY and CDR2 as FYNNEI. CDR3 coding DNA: TGTGCCAGCAGTCCACCAGCAGCCGGGGCCGGGGAGCTGTTCTTT. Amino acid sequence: CASSPPAAGAGELFF.

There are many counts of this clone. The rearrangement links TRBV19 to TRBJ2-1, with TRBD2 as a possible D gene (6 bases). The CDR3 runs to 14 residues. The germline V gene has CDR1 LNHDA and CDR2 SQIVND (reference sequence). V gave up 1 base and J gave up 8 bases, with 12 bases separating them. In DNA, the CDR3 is TGTGCCAGTAGTATAGGGGTGGAGGGCCATGAGCAGTTCTTC. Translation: CASSIGVEGHEQFF.

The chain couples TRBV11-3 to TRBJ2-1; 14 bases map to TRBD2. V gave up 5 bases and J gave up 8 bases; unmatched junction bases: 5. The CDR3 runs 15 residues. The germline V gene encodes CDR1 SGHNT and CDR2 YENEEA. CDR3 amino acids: CASSPGTSGSDEQFF. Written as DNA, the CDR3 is TGTGCCAGCAGCCCGGGGACTAGCGGGAGCGATGAGCAGTTCTTC.

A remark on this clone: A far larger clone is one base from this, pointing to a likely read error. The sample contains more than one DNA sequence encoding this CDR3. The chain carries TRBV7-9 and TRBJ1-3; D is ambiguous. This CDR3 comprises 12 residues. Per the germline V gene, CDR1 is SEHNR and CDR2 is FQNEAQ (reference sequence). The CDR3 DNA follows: TGTGCCAGCAACTCAGTAGTAAACACCATATACTTT. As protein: CASNSVVNTIYF.

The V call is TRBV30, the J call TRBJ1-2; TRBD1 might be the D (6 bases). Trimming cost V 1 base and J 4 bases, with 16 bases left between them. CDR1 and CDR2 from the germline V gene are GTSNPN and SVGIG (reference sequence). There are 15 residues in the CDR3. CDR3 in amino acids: CAWSGPAGGPYGYTF. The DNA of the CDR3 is TGTGCCTGGAGTGGTCCCGCGGGGGGCCCCTATGGCTACACCTTC. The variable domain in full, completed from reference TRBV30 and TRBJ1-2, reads SQTIHQWPATLVQPVGSPLSLECTVEGTSNPNLYWYRQAAGRGLQLLFYSVGIGQISSEVPQNLSASRPQDRQFILSSKKLLLSDSGFYLCAWSGPAGGPYGYTFGSGTRLTVV.

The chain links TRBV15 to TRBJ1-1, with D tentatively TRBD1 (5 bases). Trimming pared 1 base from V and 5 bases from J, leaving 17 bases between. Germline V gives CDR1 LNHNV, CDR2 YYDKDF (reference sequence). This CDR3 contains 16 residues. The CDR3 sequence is CATSRGTSGSRTEAFF. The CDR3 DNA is TGTGCCACCAGCAGAGGGACCTCAGGGTCCCGGACTGAAGCTTTCTTT.

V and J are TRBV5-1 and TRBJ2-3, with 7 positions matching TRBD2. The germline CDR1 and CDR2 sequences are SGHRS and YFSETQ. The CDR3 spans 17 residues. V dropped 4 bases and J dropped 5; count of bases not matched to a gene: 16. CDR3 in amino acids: CASSRGFGGSDKDTQYF. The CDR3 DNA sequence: TGCGCCAGCAGCCGGGGGTTTGGCGGGAGCGATAAAGATACGCAGTATTTT. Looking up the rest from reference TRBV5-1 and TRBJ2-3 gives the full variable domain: KAGVTQTPRYLIKTRGQQVTLSCSPISGHRSVSWYQQTPGQGLQFLFEYFSETQRNKGNFPGRFSGRQFSNSRSEMNVSTLELGDSALYLCASSRGFGGSDKDTQYFGPGTRLTVL.

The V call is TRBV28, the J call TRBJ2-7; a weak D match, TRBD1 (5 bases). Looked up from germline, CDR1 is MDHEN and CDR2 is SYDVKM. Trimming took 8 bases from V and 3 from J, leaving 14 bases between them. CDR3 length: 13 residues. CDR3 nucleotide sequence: TGTGCCAGCGGGGCAGGGCTTGTCTACGAGCAGTACTTC. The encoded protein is CASGAGLVYEQYF.

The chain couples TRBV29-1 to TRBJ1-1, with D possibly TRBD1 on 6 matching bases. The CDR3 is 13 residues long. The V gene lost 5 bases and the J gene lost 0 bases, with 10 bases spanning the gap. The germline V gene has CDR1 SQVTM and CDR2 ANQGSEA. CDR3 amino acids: CSVRQVLNTEAFF. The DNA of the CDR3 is TGCAGCGTTCGACAGGTACTGAACACTGAAGCTTTCTTT.

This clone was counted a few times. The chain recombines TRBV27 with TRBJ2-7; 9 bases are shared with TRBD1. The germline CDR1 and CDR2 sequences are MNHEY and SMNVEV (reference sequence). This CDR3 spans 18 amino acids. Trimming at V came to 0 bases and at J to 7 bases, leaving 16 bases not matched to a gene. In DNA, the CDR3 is TGTGCCAGCAGTTTATCGAATTTCCGTCACAGGGGGCTCGGGGAGCAGTACTTC. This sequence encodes CASSLSNFRHRGLGEQYF.

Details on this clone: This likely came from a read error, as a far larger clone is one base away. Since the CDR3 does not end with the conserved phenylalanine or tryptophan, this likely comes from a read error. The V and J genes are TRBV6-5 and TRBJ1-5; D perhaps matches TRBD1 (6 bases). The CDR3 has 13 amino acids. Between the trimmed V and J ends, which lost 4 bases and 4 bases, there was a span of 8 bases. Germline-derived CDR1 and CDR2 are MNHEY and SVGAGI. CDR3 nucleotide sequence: TGTGCCAGCAGTTGGGGGGCTAATCAGCCCCAGCATTCT. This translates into CASSWGANQPQHS.

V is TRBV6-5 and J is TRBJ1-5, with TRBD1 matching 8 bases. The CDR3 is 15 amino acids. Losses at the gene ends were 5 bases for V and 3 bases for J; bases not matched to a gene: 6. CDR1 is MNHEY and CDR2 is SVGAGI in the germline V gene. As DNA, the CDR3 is TGTGCCAGCAGTCCGACAGGGGCCACCAATCAGCCCCAGCATTTT. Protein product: CASSPTGATNQPQHF.

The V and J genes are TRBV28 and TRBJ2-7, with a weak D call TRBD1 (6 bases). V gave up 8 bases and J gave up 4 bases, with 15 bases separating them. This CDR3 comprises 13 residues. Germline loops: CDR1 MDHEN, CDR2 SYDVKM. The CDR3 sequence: CASWGHFAYEQYF. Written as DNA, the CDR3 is TGTGCCAGCTGGGGACATTTTGCTTACGAGCAGTACTTC.

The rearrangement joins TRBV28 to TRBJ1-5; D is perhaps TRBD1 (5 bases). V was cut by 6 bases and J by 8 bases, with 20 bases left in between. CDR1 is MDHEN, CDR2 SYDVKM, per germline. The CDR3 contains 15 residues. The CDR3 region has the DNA TGTGCCAGCAGGGCAAGGGGCAGCTCGGGGGAGCCCCAGCATTTT. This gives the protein CASRARGSSGEPQHF.

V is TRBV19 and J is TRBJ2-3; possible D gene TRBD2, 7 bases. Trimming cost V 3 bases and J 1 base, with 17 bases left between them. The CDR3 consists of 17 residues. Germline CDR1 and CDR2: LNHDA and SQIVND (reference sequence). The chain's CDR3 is CASSMPWGGGGTDTQYF. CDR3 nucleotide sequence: TGTGCCAGTAGTATGCCTTGGGGAGGGGGTGGCACAGATACGCAGTATTTT. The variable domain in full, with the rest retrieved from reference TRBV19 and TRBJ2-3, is DGGITQSPKYLFRKEGQNVTLSCEQNLNHDAMYWYRQDPGQGLRLIYYSQIVNDFQKGDIAEGYSVSREKKESFPLTVTSAQKNPTAFYLCASSMPWGGGGTDTQYFGPGTRLTVL.

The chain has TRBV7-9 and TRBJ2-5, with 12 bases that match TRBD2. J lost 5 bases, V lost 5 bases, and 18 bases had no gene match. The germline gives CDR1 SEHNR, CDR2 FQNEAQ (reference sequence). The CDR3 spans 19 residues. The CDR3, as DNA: TGTGCCAGCAGCATTACTAGCGGGAGGCAACGGGGACTTACTGAGACCCAGTACTTC. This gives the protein CASSITSGRQRGLTETQYF.

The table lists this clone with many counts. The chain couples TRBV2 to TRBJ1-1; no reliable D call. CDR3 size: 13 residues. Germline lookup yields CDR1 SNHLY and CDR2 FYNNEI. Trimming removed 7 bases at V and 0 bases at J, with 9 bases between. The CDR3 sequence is CASMYSVNTEAFF. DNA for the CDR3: TGTGCCAGCATGTACAGTGTGAACACTGAAGCTTTCTTT.

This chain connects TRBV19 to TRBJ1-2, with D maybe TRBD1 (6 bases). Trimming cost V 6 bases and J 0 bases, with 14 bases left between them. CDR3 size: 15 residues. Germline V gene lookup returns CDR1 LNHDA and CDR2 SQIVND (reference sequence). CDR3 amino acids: CASSPRDRTNYGYTF. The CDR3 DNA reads TGTGCCAGTAGCCCTCGAGACAGGACTAACTATGGCTACACCTTC.

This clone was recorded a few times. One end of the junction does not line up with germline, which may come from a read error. CDR3 sequence: CSAYPRAPIF. CDR3 DNA: TGCAGTGCTTACCCTAGGGCCCCGATCTTC. This chain uses TRBV20-1 with TRBJ2-1; D not certain. This CDR3 has 10 residues. From germline, CDR1 is DFQATT and CDR2 SNEGSKA (reference sequence).

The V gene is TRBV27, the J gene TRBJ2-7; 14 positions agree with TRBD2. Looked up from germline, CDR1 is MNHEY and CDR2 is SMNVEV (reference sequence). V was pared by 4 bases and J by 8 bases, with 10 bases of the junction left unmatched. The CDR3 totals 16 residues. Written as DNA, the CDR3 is TGTGCCAGCAGTTCGCCCCGACTAGCGGGAGGGCCAAAGCAGTACTTC. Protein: CASSSPRLAGGPKQYF.

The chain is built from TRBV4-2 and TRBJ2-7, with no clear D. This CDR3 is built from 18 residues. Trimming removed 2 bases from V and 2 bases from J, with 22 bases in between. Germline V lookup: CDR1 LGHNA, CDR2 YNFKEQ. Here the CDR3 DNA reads TGTGCCAGCAGCCAACCCCCCGTGGGTGCGGTCGCCCCCTACGAGCAGTACTTC. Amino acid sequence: CASSQPPVGAVAPYEQYF.

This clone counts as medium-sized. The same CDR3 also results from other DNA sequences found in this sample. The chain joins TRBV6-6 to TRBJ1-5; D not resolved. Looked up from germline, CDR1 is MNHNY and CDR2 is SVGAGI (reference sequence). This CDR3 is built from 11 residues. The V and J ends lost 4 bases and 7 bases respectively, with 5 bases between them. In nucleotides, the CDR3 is TGTGCCAGCAGTTCGGAGCAGCCCCAGCATTTT. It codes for CASSSEQPQHF.

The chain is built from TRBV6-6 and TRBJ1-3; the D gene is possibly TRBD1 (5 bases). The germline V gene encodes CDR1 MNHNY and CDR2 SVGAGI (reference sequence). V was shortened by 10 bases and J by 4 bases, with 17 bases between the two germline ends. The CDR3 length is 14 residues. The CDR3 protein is CATGGRGGGNTIYF. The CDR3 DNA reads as TGTGCCACGGGGGGAAGGGGCGGAGGAAACACCATATATTTT.

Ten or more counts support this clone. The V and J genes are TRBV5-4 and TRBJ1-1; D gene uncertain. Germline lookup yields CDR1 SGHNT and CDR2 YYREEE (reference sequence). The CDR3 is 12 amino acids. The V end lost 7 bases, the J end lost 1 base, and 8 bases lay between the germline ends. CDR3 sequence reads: CASAGSNTEAFF. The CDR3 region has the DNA TGTGCCAGCGCCGGATCGAACACTGAAGCTTTCTTT. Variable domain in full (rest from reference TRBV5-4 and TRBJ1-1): ETGVTQSPTHLIKTRGQQVTLRCSSQSGHNTVSWYQQALGQGPQFIFQYYREEENGRGNFPPRFSGLQFPNYSSELNVNALELDDSALYLCASAGSNTEAFFGQGTRLTVV.

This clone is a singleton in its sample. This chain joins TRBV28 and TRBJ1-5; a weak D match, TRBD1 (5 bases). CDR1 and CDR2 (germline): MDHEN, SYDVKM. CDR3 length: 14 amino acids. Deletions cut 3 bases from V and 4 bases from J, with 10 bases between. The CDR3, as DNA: TGTGCCAGCAGTTTGGGGCAGCAAAATCAGCCCCAGCATTTT. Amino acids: CASSLGQQNQPQHF.